The rows below give T cell receptor beta chains drawn from one sample of a study of blood T cell repertoires in COVID-19. Method: immunoSEQ multiplex PCR; TCRdb's copy keeps in-frame clones and lacks some. Found here are 250,000 to 400,000 clones, around nine tenths of them singletons; the top ten hold about 5%. The material sequenced was PBMCs or T cells enriched from blood (not recorded which). These receptors were obtained from a man aged 60 to 75 who had recovered from COVID-19. The CDR3 runs from the conserved cysteine through the conserved F or W. Fields, in order: D gene, clone size, J gene, CDR3 length, V gene, CDR3 DNA, CDR3 protein. A D gene is named only where the DNA matches it firmly. Clone size is not always given. Where it is, it says once, few, many or a class for expanded clones.

>TRBD1|once|TRBJ1-5|14|TRBV6-5
TGTGCCAGCACATTACAGGGGAGCAATCAGCCCCAGCATTTT
CASTLQGSNQPQHF
>TRBD1|-|TRBJ1-5|14|TRBV2
TGTGCCAGTACGGACAGGGGATGGGGTCAGCCCCAGCATTTT
CASTDRGWGQPQHF
>-|-|TRBJ2-2|15|TRBV3-1/TRBV3-2
TGTGCCAGCAGCGATCCGGGACTCAACACCGGGGAGCTGTTTTTT
CASSDPGLNTGELFF
>TRBD1|-|TRBJ1-1|15|TRBV7-2
TGTGCCAGCAGGCAACTCTCCGGGACAGGGACTGAAGCTTTCTTT
CASRQLSGTGTEAFF
>TRBD1|-|TRBJ1-6|16|TRBV11-1
TGTGCCAGCAGCCGAACGACAGGGGCCTATAATTCACCCCTCCACTTT
CASSRTTGAYNSPLHF
>TRBD1|once|TRBJ1-3|14|TRBV6-1
TGTGCCAGCAGTTGGACAGGGGCTGGAAACACCATATATTTT
CASSWTGAGNTIYF
>TRBD1|-|TRBJ1-1|18|TRBV3-1/TRBV3-2
TGTGCCAGCAGCCAAGAGGGACAGCGAGATATAGTGAACACTGAAGCTTTCTTT
CASSQEGQRDIVNTEAFF
>TRBD1|-|TRBJ1-3|16|TRBV4-3
TGCGCCAGCAGCCAAGATGGGACAGGCTTAGTGAACACCATATATTTT
CASSQDGTGLVNTIYF
>TRBD2|-|TRBJ2-1|14|TRBV6-5
TGTGCCAGCAGTAGCGGGAGCCCCTACAATGAGCAGTTCTTC
CASSSGSPYNEQFF
>-|once|TRBJ2-1|19|TRBV7-9
TGTGCCAGCAGCTTAGAATTTGCGGGACCCCACGGTGGCTACAATGAGCAGTTCTTC
CASSLEFAGPHGGYNEQFF
>TRBD1|-|TRBJ1-1|13|TRBV10-1
TGCGCCAGCCGGGACAGCTTGAACACTGAAGCTTTCTTT
CASRDSLNTEAFF
>-|-|TRBJ1-5|12|TRBV30
TGTGCCTGGAGCCCGAGCAATCAGCCCCAGCATTTT
CAWSPSNQPQHF
>TRBD1|-|TRBJ2-1|15|TRBV7-2
TGTGCCAGCAGCCCCTGGACAGGAGACTACAATGAGCAGTTCTTC
CASSPWTGDYNEQFF
>TRBD1|few|TRBJ1-1|14|TRBV5-6
TGTGCCAGCAGCCGACAGGGGTCAGGGACTGAAGCTTTCTTT
CASSRQGSGTEAFF
>TRBD1|-|TRBJ1-6|14|TRBV14
TGTGCCAGCAGCCCGGGACAGGCTGGTTCACCCCTCCACTTT
CASSPGQAGSPLHF
>TRBD2|few|TRBJ2-2|17|TRBV28
TGTGCCAGCAGTTTATTAGGGCGGGAGAGGGGCACCGGGGAGCTGTTTTTT
CASSLLGRERGTGELFF
>-|once|TRBJ2-5|16|TRBV5-1
TGCGCCACCACGATTTTTGTCGGGGGAGGTCAGGAGACCCAGTACTTC
CATTIFVGGGQETQYF
>-|few|TRBJ1-2|15|TRBV7-9
TGTGCCAGCAGCTTAGCGGACAACAGGGATTTGGGCTACACCTTC
CASSLADNRDLGYTF
>-|-|TRBJ1-1|12|TRBV10-1
TGCGCCAGCAGTGCATGGAACACTGAAGCTTTCTTT
CASSAWNTEAFF
>-|-|TRBJ1-5|12|TRBV19
TGTGCCAGTAGTATAGGAAACAGACCCCAGCATTTT
CASSIGNRPQHF